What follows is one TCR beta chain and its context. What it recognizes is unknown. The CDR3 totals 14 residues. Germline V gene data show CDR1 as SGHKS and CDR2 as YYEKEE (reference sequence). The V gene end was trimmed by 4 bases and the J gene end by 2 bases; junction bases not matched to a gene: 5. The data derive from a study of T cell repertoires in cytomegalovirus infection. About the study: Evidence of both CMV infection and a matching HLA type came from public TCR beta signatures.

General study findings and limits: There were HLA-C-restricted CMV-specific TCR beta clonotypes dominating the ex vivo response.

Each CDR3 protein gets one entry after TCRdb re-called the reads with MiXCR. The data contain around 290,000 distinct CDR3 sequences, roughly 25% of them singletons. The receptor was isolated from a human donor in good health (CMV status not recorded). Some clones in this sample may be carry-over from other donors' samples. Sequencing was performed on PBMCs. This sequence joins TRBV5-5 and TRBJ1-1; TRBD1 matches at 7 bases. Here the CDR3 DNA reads TGTGCCAGCAGCATACGGGACAGCAACACTGAAGCTTTCTTT. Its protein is CASSIRDSNTEAFF.